A selection of T cell receptor beta chains follows, all from one sample in a study of STAT5B mutations in CD4+ large granular lymphocyte leukemia. Data came from immunoSEQ multiplex PCR; TCRdb stores just in-frame clones and leaves some out. The sample shows more than 30,000 clones, about 88% of them seen only once. Sample: CD4+ T cells from blood buffy coats. These receptors all come from a human donor in good health. The CDR3 runs from the conserved cysteine through the conserved F or W. Fields, in order: J gene, clone size, V gene, D gene, CDR3 protein, CDR3 DNA. The D gene is left open where the match is weak. Part of the rows lack a size; the others show once, few, many or a class for expanded clones.

TRBJ1-1,.,TRBV5-1,.,CASSLGGTVNTEAFF,TGCGCCAGCAGCTTGGGTGGGACGGTGAACACTGAAGCTTTCTTT
TRBJ1-2,.,TRBV7-9,.,CASSRGDDTNYGYTF,TGTGCCAGCAGCCGGGGGGACGACACTAACTATGGCTACACCTTC
TRBJ1-4,.,TRBV11-2,.,CASSLGPREEKLFF,TGTGCCAGCAGCTTAGGACCCCGTGAGGAAAAACTGTTTTTT
TRBJ2-3,once,TRBV6-1,.,CASTRSTDTQYF,TGTGCCAGCACGAGGAGTACAGATACGCAGTATTTT
TRBJ2-1,.,TRBV5-5,.,CASSWALQGLREQFF,TGTGCCAGCAGCTGGGCCCTACAGGGTTTGAGAGAGCAGTTCTTC
TRBJ1-5,.,TRBV2,.,CASRRGVGWGEGNQPQHF,TGTGCCAGCAGGAGGGGTGTTGGTTGGGGTGAGGGCAATCAGCCCCAGCATTTT
TRBJ2-1,.,TRBV5-1,TRBD2,CASSLGWTSGRNEQFF,TGCGCCAGCAGCTTGGGCTGGACTAGCGGGAGGAATGAGCAGTTCTTC
TRBJ2-3,.,TRBV15,.,CATSRLRATDTQYF,TGTGCCACCAGCAGGTTGAGGGCCACAGATACGCAGTATTTT
TRBJ2-7,.,TRBV11-3,TRBD2,CASSFAGGFYEQYF,TGTGCCAGCAGCTTCGCGGGAGGGTTCTACGAGCAGTACTTC
TRBJ1-6,.,TRBV4-2,.,CASSRQENSPLHF,TGTGCCAGCAGCCGACAGGAGAATTCACCCCTCCACTTT
TRBJ2-1,.,TRBV27,TRBD1,CASSSPSGTGNNEQFF,TGTGCCAGCAGTTCTCCTTCCGGGACAGGGAACAATGAGCAGTTCTTC
TRBJ1-1,.,TRBV5-1,.,CASSLDIMNTEAFF,TGCGCCAGCAGCTTGGATATCATGAACACTGAAGCTTTCTTT
TRBJ2-3,once,TRBV10-1,TRBD1,CASSDSRTRPDRETDTQYF,TGCGCCAGCAGTGACTCCCGCACGAGACCGGACAGGGAGACAGATACGCAGTATTTT
TRBJ2-3,.,TRBV4-2,.,CASSQGATDSSTDTQYF,TGTGCCAGCAGCCAAGGCGCTACCGATAGTAGCACAGATACGCAGTATTTT
TRBJ2-7,.,TRBV4-1,TRBD1,CASSPLPTGGADYEQYF,TGCGCCAGCAGCCCCCTCCCGACAGGGGGCGCGGACTACGAGCAGTACTTC
TRBJ2-5,.,TRBV10-1,TRBD1,CASSAGTGGQETQYF,TGCGCCAGCAGTGCCGGGACAGGGGGCCAAGAGACCCAGTACTTC
TRBJ1-1,once,TRBV4-1,.,CASSQGAITEAFF,TGCGCCAGCAGCCAAGGGGCGATCACTGAAGCTTTCTTT
TRBJ2-3,.,TRBV10-3,TRBD2,CAISSVSSGRGTDTQYF,TGTGCCATCAGCAGCGTCTCCAGCGGGAGGGGCACAGATACGCAGTATTTT
TRBJ1-2,.,TRBV7-9,TRBD1,CASSSGQTFYGYTF,TGTGCCAGCAGCTCGGGACAGACCTTCTATGGCTACACCTTC
TRBJ2-7,.,TRBV28,.,CASSLLRATGEQYF,TGTGCCAGCAGTTTACTCCGGGCAACCGGCGAGCAGTACTTC
TRBJ2-1,.,TRBV11-3,TRBD2,CASSSSRLAPYNEQFF,TGTGCCAGCAGCTCATCCCGACTAGCCCCCTACAATGAGCAGTTCTTC
TRBJ2-7,few,TRBV9,TRBD2,CASSVGGSAYEQYF,TGTGCCAGCAGCGTTGGCGGGAGCGCTTACGAGCAGTACTTC
TRBJ1-1,.,TRBV19,.,CASTGSAGENTEAFF,TGTGCCAGTACTGGGTCAGCGGGGGAAAACACTGAAGCTTTCTTT
TRBJ2-1,few,TRBV7-2,.,CASSLGGKGEQFF,TGTGCCAGCAGCTTAGGAGGGAAGGGTGAGCAGTTCTTC
TRBJ2-7,.,TRBV28,TRBD1,CASSLAGQARYEQYF,TGTGCCAGCAGTTTAGCGGGACAGGCCCGCTACGAGCAGTACTTC
TRBJ2-5,.,TRBV28,TRBD1,CASSLWDREETQYF,TGTGCCAGCAGTTTATGGGACAGGGAGGAGACCCAGTACTTC
TRBJ2-6,.,TRBV2,TRBD2,CASNSPGTSGFSGANVLTF,TGTGCCAGCAATTCCCCCGGGACTAGCGGATTCTCTGGGGCCAACGTCCTGACTTTC
TRBJ1-4,few,TRBV29-1,.,CSVGVGGEKLFF,TGCAGCGTTGGAGTTGGTGGGGAAAAACTGTTTTTT
TRBJ2-3,.,TRBV5-4,TRBD2,CASRGGTSGRDTQYF,TGTGCCAGCAGGGGTGGGACTAGCGGGAGGGATACGCAGTATTTT
TRBJ1-1,.,TRBV6-5,.,CASSYQGGTEAFF,TGTGCCAGCAGTTATCAGGGTGGTACTGAAGCTTTCTTT
TRBJ1-1,.,TRBV10-2,TRBD1,CASSDPTGDRAEAFF,TGCGCCAGCAGCGATCCCACAGGGGATCGGGCTGAAGCTTTCTTT
TRBJ2-7,.,TRBV5-1,.,CASSLVWGGMDHEQYF,TGCGCCAGCAGCTTGGTTTGGGGCGGTATGGACCACGAGCAGTACTTC
TRBJ1-1,.,TRBV25-1,TRBD1,CASSEYWTGEAFF,TGTGCCAGCAGTGAATATTGGACAGGGGAAGCTTTCTTT
TRBJ2-2,.,TRBV27,.,CASSLMGEANTGELFF,TGTGCCAGCAGTCTAATGGGGGAGGCGAACACCGGGGAGCTGTTTTTT
TRBJ2-1,.,TRBV30,TRBD2,CAWGSGRRNNEQFF,TGTGCCTGGGGTAGCGGGAGGAGAAACAATGAGCAGTTCTTC
TRBJ2-1,.,TRBV29-1,.,CSVDRSSYNEQFF,TGCAGCGTTGATAGGAGCTCCTACAATGAGCAGTTCTTC
TRBJ2-7,.,TRBV12-2,.,CASTSGRAHYEQYF,TGTGCAAGTACTAGCGGGAGGGCCCACTACGAGCAGTACTTC
TRBJ2-7,.,TRBV7-9,TRBD1,CASSTTGGIDEQYF,TGTGCCAGCAGCACCACAGGGGGCATAGACGAGCAGTACTTC
TRBJ2-7,.,TRBV2,.,CASSEGTYEQYF,TGTGCCAGCAGTGAGGGGACCTACGAGCAGTACTTC
TRBJ1-5,.,TRBV6-5,.,CASSYGQGDQPQHF,TGTGCCAGCAGTTACGGGCAGGGCGATCAGCCCCAGCATTTT
TRBJ1-3,once,TRBV10-3,.,CAIGTSSGNTIYF,TGTGCCATCGGGACGTCCTCTGGAAACACCATATATTTT
TRBJ1-5,.,TRBV28,TRBD1,CASWGTGMKNQPQHF,TGTGCCAGCTGGGGGACAGGGATGAAGAATCAGCCCCAGCATTTT
TRBJ2-2,.,TRBV5-4,TRBD2,CASSLGGRQNTGELFF,TGTGCCAGCAGCTTGGGCGGGAGGCAGAACACCGGGGAGCTGTTTTTT
TRBJ2-1,.,TRBV7-2,TRBD2,CASSLVVFSGGEQFF,TGTGCCAGCAGCTTAGTCGTCTTCTCGGGGGGTGAGCAGTTCTTC
TRBJ2-3,once,TRBV11-2,.,CASSLAREPDTQYF,TGTGCCAGCAGCTTAGCACGGGAGCCAGATACGCAGTATTTT
TRBJ1-2,.,TRBV10-1,.,CASSANRLYGYTF,TGCGCCAGCAGTGCTAACCGACTCTATGGCTACACCTTC
TRBJ2-1,.,TRBV5-1,TRBD2,CASSLVALAGINEQFF,TGCGCCAGCAGCTTGGTTGCTCTAGCGGGGATCAATGAGCAGTTCTTC
TRBJ1-6,once,TRBV6-5,.,CASSTGESPLHF,TGTGCCAGCAGCACGGGGGAATCACCCCTCCACTTT
TRBJ2-5,.,TRBV30,.,CAWSVRLTETQYF,TGTGCCTGGAGTGTACGCTTGACGGAGACCCAGTACTTC
TRBJ2-7,.,TRBV5-1,.,CASSLQGREQYF,TGCGCCAGCAGCTTACAGGGTCGCGAGCAGTACTTC
TRBJ1-2,.,TRBV29-1,.,CSVEDGNYGYTF,TGCAGCGTTGAAGATGGGAACTATGGCTACACCTTC
TRBJ2-5,.,TRBV27,TRBD2,CASREGGSKETQYF,TGTGCCAGCCGAGAAGGCGGGAGTAAGGAGACCCAGTACTTC
TRBJ2-7,.,TRBV29-1,.,CSVEGVYEQYF,TGCAGCGTGGAAGGAGTCTACGAGCAGTACTTC
TRBJ2-1,.,TRBV7-9,TRBD2,CASSLASGSTSNEQFF,TGTGCCAGCAGCTTAGCTAGCGGGTCCACTTCCAATGAGCAGTTCTTC
TRBJ1-1,.,TRBV10-3,TRBD1,CAISERQGVGTEAFF,TGTGCCATCAGTGAGAGGCAGGGGGTGGGCACTGAAGCTTTCTTT
TRBJ1-1,.,TRBV29-1,.,CSVVRIMNTEAFF,TGCAGCGTTGTTAGAATTATGAACACTGAAGCTTTCTTT
TRBJ2-1,once,TRBV2,.,CASSEWSSHNEQFF,TGTGCCAGCAGTGAATGGAGTTCCCACAATGAGCAGTTCTTC